This TCR beta chain was sequenced for a study of T cells after yellow fever vaccination. V was pared by 11 bases and J by 5 bases, with 19 bases between. CDR1 SNHLY and CDR2 FYNNEI come from the germline V gene. The CDR3 sequence is 13 residues long. This clonotype was seen more than once but under ten times. Its matching antigen is unknown. TCRdb reprocessed the 5' RACE reads via MiXCR and lists one record per CDR3 protein. The profile shows hundreds of thousands of distinct CDR3 sequences, around 10% of them singletons. Findings and caveats of the study: A minor fraction of clonotypes spanned both CD4 and CD8 compartments. Subsequent booster samples again held most clones from primary vaccination (around 96% CD4, roughly 90% CD8).

The rearrangement links TRBV2 to TRBJ2-7; D tentatively fits TRBD1 or TRBD2 (5 bases each). The TCR originated in a man between 18 and 35 years old who received the YFV17D yellow fever vaccine. The sequences come from PBMCs, collected on the day of the first yellow fever vaccination. This CDR3 is CAFDRDGEDEQYF. CDR3 DNA: TGTGCCTTCGACCGGGACGGAGAGGACGAGCAGTACTTC.